The 2 T cell receptor beta chains given below trace back to one sample, sequenced in a study of T cells in Graves' hyperthyroidism and ophthalmopathy. RNA transcripts gave rise to amplified TCR beta CDR3 regions. The TCR CDR3 was amplified in a first-round RT-PCR using the HTBI primer set. TCRdb independently ran MiXCR on the multiplex PCR reads; one entry per CDR3 protein. The sample has about 270,000 distinct CDR3 sequences; 20% to 25% are singletons. The sample comprised blood. The receptors here all came from a man aged 30 to 39 with Graves' ophthalmopathy.

The CDR3 DNA reads as TGTGCCTCGGAGAGTAAGGTAGCGATTTCCTACGAGCAGTACTTC. It yields the protein CASESKVAISYEQYF. The chain recombines TRBV30 with TRBJ2-7, with a possible D match to TRBD2 (5 bases). Germline lookup yields CDR1 GTSNPN and CDR2 SVGIG (reference sequence). The V end was cut by 7 bases, the J end by 1 base, with 20 bases between. The CDR3 has 15 residues.

CDR3: CASSLVGEVKTEAFF. The CDR3 DNA is TGTGCCAGCAGTTTAGTCGGGGAAGTTAAGACTGAAGCTTTCTTT. This chain uses TRBV28 with TRBJ1-1; D is ambiguous. The V end was cut by 2 bases, the J end by 5 bases, with 15 bases between. This CDR3 contains 15 residues. Germline CDR1 and CDR2: MDHEN and SYDVKM.